The clone carrying this T cell receptor (beta chain) was observed a handful of times. Its antigen is still unknown. The sample belongs to a study of beta chain features in type 1 diabetes. For the study at large: Researchers looked at some 99 million sorted cells across all samples.

General study results and limits: For patients, the naive, central memory and Treg TCRB repertoires appeared more alike than for healthy donors. Type 1 diabetes patients had moderately but significantly shorter TCRB CDR3s in all four CD4+ subsets.

The study reverse transcribed the entire isolated RNA, so it sequenced expressed TCRB transcripts. Average reads for naive, central memory and regulatory T cell samples were about 3.57 million. Some clones are missing from TCRdb's copy, which holds only in-frame ones; the method was immunoSEQ multiplex PCR. This table holds 250,000 to 300,000 clones, 24% found once. Germline lookup yields CDR1 MGHDK and CDR2 SYGVNS. CDR3 length equals 13 residues. J gave up 6 bases and V 4 bases, and 4 bases lay outside the gene matches. The single heparinised draw taken from each donor contained about 100 mL of blood on average.

Sample: naive CD4+ T cells from blood. J is TRBJ2-3 and V is TRBV25-1; 7 positions agree with TRBD2. This sequence originates from a woman in her 30s with type 1 diabetes. CDR3 DNA sequence: TGTGCCAGCAGTGCGGCCGGGGGGGATACGCAGTATTTT. It encodes CASSAAGGDTQYF.